This T cell receptor beta chain stems from a study of regulatory T cells in long-lasting Graves disease. Libraries of TCR beta came from iRepertoire HTBI primers plus Arm-PCR of CDR3 regions. TCRdb recomputed calls from the multiplex PCR reads with MiXCR, one row per CDR3 protein. The sample consists of 390,000 or so distinct CDR3 sequences, 20% to 25% of them appearing once. This CDR3 is 14 amino acids long. Trimming stripped 6 bases from V and 5 bases from J, with 14 bases between. CDR1 is MGHDK, CDR2 SYGVNS, per germline. Time point meaning: persistent/refractory GD, antithyroid drugs over 5 years with positive TRAb. Making the TCR library involved RNA that had been extracted from PBMCs.

Sequenced material: peripheral blood mononuclear cells (PBMCs), taken when the disease was refractory, from a patient treated with antithyroid drugs. The clonotype originates from a middle-aged woman with Graves disease. The gene calls are TRBV25-1 and TRBJ1-5, with unresolved D. Written as DNA, the CDR3 is TGTGCCAGCAGCGGAGCTTTCTCTTATCAGCCCCAGCATTTT. Encoded protein: CASSGAFSYQPQHF.